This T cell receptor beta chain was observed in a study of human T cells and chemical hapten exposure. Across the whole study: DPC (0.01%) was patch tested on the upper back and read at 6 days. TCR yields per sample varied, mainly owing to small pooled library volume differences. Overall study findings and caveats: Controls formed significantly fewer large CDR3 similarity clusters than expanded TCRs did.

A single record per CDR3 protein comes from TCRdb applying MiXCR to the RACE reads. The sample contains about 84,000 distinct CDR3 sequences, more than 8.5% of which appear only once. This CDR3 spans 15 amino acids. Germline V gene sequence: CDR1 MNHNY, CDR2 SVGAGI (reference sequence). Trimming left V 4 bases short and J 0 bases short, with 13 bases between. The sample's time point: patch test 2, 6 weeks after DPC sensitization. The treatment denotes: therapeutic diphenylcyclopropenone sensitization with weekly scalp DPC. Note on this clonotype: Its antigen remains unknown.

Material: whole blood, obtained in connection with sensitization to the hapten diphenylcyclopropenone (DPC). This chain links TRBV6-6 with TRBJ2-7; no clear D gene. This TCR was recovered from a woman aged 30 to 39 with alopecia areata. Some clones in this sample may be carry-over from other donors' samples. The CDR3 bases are TGTGCCAGCAGTTCCCCGGAAGCGAGCTCCTACGAGCAGTACTTC. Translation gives CASSSPEASSYEQYF.